These T cell receptor beta chains were read from a single sample in a study of chronic HIV infection and antiretroviral therapy. TCRdb ran MiXCR on the 5' RACE reads and lists one entry per CDR3 protein. The profile shows tens of thousands of distinct CDR3 sequences, roughly 8.2% of them singletons. The sequencing input was peripheral blood. Source of these receptors: an adult who had HIV and had not received antiretroviral therapy, or was an uninfected healthy control (not recorded which). Each CDR3 is given with its conserved first and last residue. A D gene is named only where the DNA matches it firmly. Not every row has a clone size; where given, it reads once, few, many or a size class.

v_gene	j_gene	abundance	d_gene	CDR3aa	CDR3nt
TRBV28	TRBJ2-7	many	TRBD1	CASRTGQGGLEQYF	TGTGCCAGCAGGACCGGACAGGGAGGACTCGAGCAGTACTTC
TRBV2	TRBJ1-2	.	.	CASSELGSSGGYTF	TGTGCCAGCAGTGAATTGGGGTCTTCGGGGGGCTACACCTTC
TRBV5-1	TRBJ1-6	.	.	CASSLGQTDSPLHF	TGCGCCAGCAGCTTGGGCCAGACAGATTCACCCCTCCACTTT
TRBV6-1	TRBJ1-6	many	.	CASSEMTSPLHF	TGTGCCAGCAGTGAAATGACTTCACCCCTCCACTTT
TRBV2	TRBJ1-2	.	TRBD1	CASRTGGRGYTF	TGTGCCAGCAGGACAGGGGGCCGGGGCTACACCTTC
TRBV7-3	TRBJ1-1	many	.	CASSPGQMGTEAFF	TGTGCCAGCAGCCCCGGACAGATGGGCACTGAAGCTTTCTTT
TRBV7-2	TRBJ2-7	few	TRBD2	CASSQTSGNSYEQYF	TGTGCCAGCAGCCAGACTAGCGGGAATTCCTACGAGCAGTACTTC
TRBV18	TRBJ2-7	many	.	CASSPPEETGAYEQYF	TGTGCCAGCTCACCACCGGAGGAGACAGGAGCCTACGAGCAGTACTTC
TRBV29-1	TRBJ2-5	many	TRBD1	CSVGQTGAETQYF	TGCAGCGTTGGCCAGACAGGGGCAGAGACCCAGTACTTC
TRBV3-1	TRBJ1-5	.	.	CASSRGGSNQPQHF	TGTGCCAGCAGCCGAGGGGGAAGCAATCAGCCCCAGCATTTT
TRBV2	TRBJ2-1	few	TRBD2	CASSKGTSGTNEQFF	TGTGCCAGCAGTAAAGGGACTAGCGGAACCAATGAGCAGTTCTTC
TRBV6-5	TRBJ1-3	few	.	CASSWAGGNTIYF	TGTGCCAGCAGTTGGGCGGGGGGAAACACCATATATTTT
TRBV27	TRBJ2-3	few	.	CASSLGRWDGQYF	TGTGCCAGCAGCTTGGGACGTTGGGACGGCCAGTATTTT
TRBV3-1	TRBJ2-5	few	TRBD1	CASSQRGQGQETQYF	TGTGCCAGCAGCCAAAGGGGACAGGGCCAAGAGACCCAGTACTTC
TRBV7-2	TRBJ2-1	many	TRBD2	CASSSLAGGLGEQFF	TGTGCCAGCAGCTCCCTAGCGGGAGGGCTAGGTGAGCAGTTCTTC
TRBV28	TRBJ1-1	.	.	CASSSTRTANTEAFF	TGTGCCAGCAGTTCCACACGGACGGCGAACACTGAAGCTTTCTTT
TRBV20-1	TRBJ2-2	many	TRBD1	CSAQRDRLTGELFF	TGCAGTGCTCAAAGGGACAGGCTTACCGGGGAGCTGTTTTTT
TRBV29-1	TRBJ1-1	.	.	CSVQTGRGAEAFF	TGCAGCGTTCAAACCGGCAGGGGCGCTGAAGCTTTCTTT
TRBV27	TRBJ2-6	many	.	CASSLVRRSGANVLTF	TGTGCCAGCAGTTTAGTCCGAAGGTCTGGGGCCAACGTCCTGACTTTC
TRBV3-1	TRBJ2-5	.	.	CASSLKGTDKRAQYF	TGTGCCAGCAGCCTAAAAGGGACGGACAAGAGGGCCCAGTACTTC
TRBV4-1	TRBJ2-5	.	TRBD1	CASSQESVVGTGVETQYF	TGCGCCAGCAGCCAAGAGTCCGTGGTAGGGACAGGGGTAGAGACCCAGTACTTC
TRBV29-1	TRBJ2-7	few	.	CSAPGLHSYEQYF	TGCAGCGCCCCGGGACTCCATTCCTACGAGCAGTACTTC